The text below deals with one TCR beta chain. This CDR3 is built from 14 residues. Germline CDR1 GTSNPN, CDR2 SVGIG (reference sequence). Trimming took off 0 bases at V and 5 bases at J, with 13 bases between the two ends. This sample stems from a study of CD8 T cells in Susac syndrome. The RNA, about 0.5 to 1 ug, was put through reverse transcription using random hexamers. An immunoSEQ multiplex PCR generated amplified TCR beta CDR3 products spanning 54 Vbeta and 13 Jbeta. TCRdb recomputed calls from the immunoSEQ multiplex PCR reads with MiXCR, one row per CDR3 protein. The table has about 130,000 distinct CDR3 sequences, less than 95% seen once.

Sequenced sample: CD4+ T cells from PBMCs. This TCR came from a human donor with multiple sclerosis. This chain uses TRBV30 with TRBJ1-1; D is undetermined. The CDR3 bases are TGTGCCTGGAGTGTAGAGGGCACGAGGACTGAAGCTTTCTTT. Its protein product is CAWSVEGTRTEAFF.